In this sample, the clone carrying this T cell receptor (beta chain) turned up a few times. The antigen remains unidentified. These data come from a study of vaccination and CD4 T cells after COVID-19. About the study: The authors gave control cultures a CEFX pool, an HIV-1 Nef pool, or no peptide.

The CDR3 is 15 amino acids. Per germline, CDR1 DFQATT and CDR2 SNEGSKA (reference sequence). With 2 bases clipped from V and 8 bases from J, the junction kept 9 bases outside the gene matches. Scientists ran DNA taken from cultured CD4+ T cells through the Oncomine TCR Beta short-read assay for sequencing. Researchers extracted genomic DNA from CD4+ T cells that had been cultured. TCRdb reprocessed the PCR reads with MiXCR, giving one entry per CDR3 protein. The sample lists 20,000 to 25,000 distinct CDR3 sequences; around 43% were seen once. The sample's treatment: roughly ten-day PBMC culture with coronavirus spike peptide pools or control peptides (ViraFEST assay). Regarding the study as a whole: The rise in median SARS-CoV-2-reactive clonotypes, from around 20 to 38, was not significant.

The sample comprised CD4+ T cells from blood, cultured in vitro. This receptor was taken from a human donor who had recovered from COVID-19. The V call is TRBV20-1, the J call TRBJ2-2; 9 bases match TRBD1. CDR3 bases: TGCAGTGCTAGACCCCGGACAGGGGCGAGGGGGGAGCTGTTTTTT. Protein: CSARPRTGARGELFF.